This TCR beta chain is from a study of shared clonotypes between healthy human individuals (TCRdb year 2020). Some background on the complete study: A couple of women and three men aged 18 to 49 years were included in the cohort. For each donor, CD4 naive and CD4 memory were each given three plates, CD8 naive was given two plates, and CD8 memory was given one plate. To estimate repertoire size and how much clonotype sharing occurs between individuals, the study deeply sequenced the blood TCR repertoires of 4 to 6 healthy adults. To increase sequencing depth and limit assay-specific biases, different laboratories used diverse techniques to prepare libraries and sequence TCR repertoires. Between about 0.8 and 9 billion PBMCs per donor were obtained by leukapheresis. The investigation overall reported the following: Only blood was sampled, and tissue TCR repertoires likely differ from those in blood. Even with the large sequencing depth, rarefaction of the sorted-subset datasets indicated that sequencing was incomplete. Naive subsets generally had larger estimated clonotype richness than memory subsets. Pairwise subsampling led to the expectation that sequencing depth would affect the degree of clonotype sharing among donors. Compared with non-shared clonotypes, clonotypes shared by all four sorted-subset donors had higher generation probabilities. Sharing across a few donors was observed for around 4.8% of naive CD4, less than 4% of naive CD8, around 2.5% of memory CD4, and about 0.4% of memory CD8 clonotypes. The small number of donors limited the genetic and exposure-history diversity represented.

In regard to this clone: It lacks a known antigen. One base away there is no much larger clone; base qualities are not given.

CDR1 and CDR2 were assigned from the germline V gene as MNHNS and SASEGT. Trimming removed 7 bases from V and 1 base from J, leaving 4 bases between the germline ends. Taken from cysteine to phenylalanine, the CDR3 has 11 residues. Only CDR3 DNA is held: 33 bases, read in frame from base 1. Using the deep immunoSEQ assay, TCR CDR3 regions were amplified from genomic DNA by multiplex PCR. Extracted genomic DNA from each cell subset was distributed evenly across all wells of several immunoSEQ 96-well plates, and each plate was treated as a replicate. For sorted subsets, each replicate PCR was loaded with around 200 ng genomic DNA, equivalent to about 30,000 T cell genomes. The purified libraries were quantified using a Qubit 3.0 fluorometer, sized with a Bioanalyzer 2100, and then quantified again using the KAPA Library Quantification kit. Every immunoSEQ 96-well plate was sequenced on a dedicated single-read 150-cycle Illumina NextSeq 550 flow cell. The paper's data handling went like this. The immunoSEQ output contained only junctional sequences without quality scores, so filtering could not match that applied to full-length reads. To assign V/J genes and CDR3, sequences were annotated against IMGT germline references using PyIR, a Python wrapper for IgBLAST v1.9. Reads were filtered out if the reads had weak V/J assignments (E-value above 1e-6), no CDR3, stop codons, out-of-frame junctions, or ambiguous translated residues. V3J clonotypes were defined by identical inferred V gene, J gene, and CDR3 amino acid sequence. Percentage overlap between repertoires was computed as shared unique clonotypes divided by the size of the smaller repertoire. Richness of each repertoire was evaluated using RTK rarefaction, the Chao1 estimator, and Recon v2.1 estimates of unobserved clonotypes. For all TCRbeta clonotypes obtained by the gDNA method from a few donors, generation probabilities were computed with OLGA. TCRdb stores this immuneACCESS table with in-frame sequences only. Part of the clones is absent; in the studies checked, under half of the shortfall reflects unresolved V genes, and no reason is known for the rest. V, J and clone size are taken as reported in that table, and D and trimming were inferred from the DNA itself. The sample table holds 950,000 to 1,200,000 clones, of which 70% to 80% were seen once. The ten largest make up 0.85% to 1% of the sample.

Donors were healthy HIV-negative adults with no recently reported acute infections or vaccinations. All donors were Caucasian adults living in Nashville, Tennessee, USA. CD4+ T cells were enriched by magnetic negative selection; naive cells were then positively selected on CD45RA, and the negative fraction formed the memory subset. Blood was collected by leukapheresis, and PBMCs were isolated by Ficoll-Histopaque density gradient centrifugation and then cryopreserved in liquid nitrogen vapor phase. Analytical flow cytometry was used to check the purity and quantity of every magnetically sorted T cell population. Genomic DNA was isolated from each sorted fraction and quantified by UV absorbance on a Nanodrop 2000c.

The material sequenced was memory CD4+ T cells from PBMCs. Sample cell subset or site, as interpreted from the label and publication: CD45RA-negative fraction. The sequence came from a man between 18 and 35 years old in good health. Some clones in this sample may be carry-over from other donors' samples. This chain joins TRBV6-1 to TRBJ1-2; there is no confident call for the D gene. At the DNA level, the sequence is TGTGCCAGCAACGGTAACTATGGCTACACCTTC. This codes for CASNGNYGYTF.